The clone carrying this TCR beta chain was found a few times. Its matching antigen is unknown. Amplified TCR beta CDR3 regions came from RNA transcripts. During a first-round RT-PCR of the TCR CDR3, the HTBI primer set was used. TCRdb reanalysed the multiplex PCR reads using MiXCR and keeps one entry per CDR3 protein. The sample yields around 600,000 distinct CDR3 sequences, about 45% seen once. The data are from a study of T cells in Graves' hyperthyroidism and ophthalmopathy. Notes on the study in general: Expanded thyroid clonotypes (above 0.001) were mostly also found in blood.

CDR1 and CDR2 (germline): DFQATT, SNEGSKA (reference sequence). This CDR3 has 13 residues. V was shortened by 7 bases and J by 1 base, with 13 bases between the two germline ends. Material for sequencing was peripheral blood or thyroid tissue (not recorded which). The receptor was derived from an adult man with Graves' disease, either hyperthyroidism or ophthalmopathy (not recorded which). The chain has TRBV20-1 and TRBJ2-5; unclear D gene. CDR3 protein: CSVGHPVQETQYF. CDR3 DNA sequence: TGCAGTGTTGGGCACCCAGTCCAAGAGACCCAGTACTTC.